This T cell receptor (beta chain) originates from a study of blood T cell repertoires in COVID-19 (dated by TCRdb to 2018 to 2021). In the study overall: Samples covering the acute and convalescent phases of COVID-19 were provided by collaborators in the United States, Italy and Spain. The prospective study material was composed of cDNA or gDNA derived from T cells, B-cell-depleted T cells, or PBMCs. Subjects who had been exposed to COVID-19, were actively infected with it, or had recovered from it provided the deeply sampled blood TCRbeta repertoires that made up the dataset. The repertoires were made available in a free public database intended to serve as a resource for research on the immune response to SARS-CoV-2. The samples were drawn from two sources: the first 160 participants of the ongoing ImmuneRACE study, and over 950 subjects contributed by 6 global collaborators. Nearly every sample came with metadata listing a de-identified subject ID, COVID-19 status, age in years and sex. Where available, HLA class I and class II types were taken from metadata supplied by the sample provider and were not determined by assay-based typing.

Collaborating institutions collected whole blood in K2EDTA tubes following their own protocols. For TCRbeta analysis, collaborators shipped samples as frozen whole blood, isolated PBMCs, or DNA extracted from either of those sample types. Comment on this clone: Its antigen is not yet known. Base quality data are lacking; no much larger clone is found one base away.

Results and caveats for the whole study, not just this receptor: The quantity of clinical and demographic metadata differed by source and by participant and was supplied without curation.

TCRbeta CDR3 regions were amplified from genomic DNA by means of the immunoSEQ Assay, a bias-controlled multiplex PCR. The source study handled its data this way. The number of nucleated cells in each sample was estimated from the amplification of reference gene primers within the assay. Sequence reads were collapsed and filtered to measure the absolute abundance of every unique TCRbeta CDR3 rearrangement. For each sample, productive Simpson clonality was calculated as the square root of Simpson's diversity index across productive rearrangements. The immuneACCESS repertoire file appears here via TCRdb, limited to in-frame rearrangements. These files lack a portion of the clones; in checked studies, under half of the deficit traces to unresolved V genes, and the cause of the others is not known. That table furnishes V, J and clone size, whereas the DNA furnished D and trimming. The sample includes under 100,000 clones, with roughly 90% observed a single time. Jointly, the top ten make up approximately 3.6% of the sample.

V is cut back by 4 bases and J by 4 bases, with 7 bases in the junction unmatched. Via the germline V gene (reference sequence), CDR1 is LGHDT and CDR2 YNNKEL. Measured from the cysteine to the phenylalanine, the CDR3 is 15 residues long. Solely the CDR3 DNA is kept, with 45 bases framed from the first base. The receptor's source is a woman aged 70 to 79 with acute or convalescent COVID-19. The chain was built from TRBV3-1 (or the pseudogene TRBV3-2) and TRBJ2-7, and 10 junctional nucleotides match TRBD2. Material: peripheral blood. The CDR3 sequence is CASSLASGRIYEQYF. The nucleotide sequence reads TGTGCCAGCAGCCTAGCTAGCGGGAGAATATACGAGCAGTACTTC.